These 29 T cell receptor beta chains originate from one sample sequenced in a study of control samples from healthy donors and cancer patients. Only in-frame clones appear in the TCRdb table, and some are missing; sequencing was by immunoSEQ multiplex PCR. The top ten clones hold about 2.5% of a sample with around 130,000 clones, around 90% of them seen once. Sequencing was carried out using blood. The source is a man younger than 30 in good health.

The chain joins TRBV21-1 to TRBJ1-5. TRBV21-1 corresponds to a pseudogene. The CDR3 runs to 17 residues. The CDR3 DNA reads TGTGCCAGCAGCGGCCATCGCAGCTACTGGGGCAATCAGCCCCAGCATTTT. Residues: CASSGHRSYWGNQPQHF.

This clone was seen a single time. This chain joins TRBV7-8 and TRBJ2-3; D gene uncertain. This CDR3 has 16 amino acids. CDR1 SGHVS and CDR2 FQNEAQ come from the germline V gene. Trimming took off 5 bases at V and 2 bases at J, with 17 bases between the two ends. CDR3 amino acids: CASSLRSHINTDTQYF. The CDR3 region has the DNA TGTGCCAGCAGCCTGCGGTCTCACATTAACACAGATACGCAGTATTTT. The entire variable domain, with the rest obtained from reference TRBV7-8 and TRBJ2-3, is as follows: GAGVSQSPRYKVAKRGQDVALRCDPISGHVSLFWYQQALGQGPEFLTYFQNEAQLDKSGLPSDRFFAERPEGSVSTLKIQRTQQEDSAVYLCASSLRSHINTDTQYFGPGTRLTVL.

The CDR3 region has the DNA TGCGCCAGCAGCCAAGGTACTAGCGGGATCTACGAGCAGTACGTC. Translating it yields CASSQGTSGIYEQYV. The V gene is TRBV4-1, the J gene TRBJ2-7; 10 bases map to TRBD2. This CDR3 comprises 15 residues. Germline values: CDR1 MGHRA, CDR2 YSYEKL. V shed 1 base, J shed 3 bases, and the junction held 3 bases outside the gene matches.

This chain joins TRBV24-1 and TRBJ2-1; no clear D gene. The CDR3 has 14 residues. Germline values: CDR1 KGHDR, CDR2 SFDVKD. The V end lost 9 bases, the J end lost 0 bases, and 11 bases lay between the germline ends. In DNA, the CDR3 is TGTGCCACCCAGAGCCCTAGCTCCTACAATGAGCAGTTCTTC. It yields the protein CATQSPSSYNEQFF.

J is TRBJ1-1 and V is TRBV2; no clear D gene. From germline, CDR1 is SNHLY and CDR2 FYNNEI. Trimming shortened V by 8 bases and J by 3 bases, and 7 bases separated the two germline ends. This CDR3 region has 11 residues. This CDR3 is CASGRDTEAFF. The CDR3 nucleotides read TGTGCCAGCGGGCGAGACACTGAAGCTTTCTTT.

This sequence joins TRBV11-3 and TRBJ1-5, with D possibly being TRBD1 (5 bases). V gave up 5 bases and J gave up 3 bases, with 8 bases separating them. The CDR3 is 13 residues long. CDR1 SGHNT and CDR2 YENEEA come from the germline V gene. DNA for the CDR3: TGTGCCAGCAGCCGGGACTTCAATCAGCCCCAGCATTTT. It is translated as CASSRDFNQPQHF.

The chain employs TRBV7-9 and TRBJ2-2; 7 bases are a match to TRBD2. The length of the CDR3 is 15 residues. CDR1 and CDR2 (germline): SEHNR, FQNEAQ (reference sequence). J lost 3 bases, V lost 4 bases, and 5 bases had no gene match. CDR3 protein: CASSWVREYTGELFF. CDR3 nucleotides: TGTGCCAGCAGCTGGGTGCGGGAGTACACCGGGGAGCTGTTTTTT.

The chain is built from TRBV7-8 and TRBJ1-5; TRBD1 matches 11 bases. Germline loops: CDR1 SGHVS, CDR2 FQNEAQ. With 5 bases clipped from V and 7 bases from J, the junction kept 10 bases outside the gene matches. This CDR3 contains 16 residues. CDR3 in DNA: TGTGCCAGCAGCCTGGACAGGGGGCTTTACGGGCAGCCCCAGCATTTT. Translating gives CASSLDRGLYGQPQHF.

CDR3 in DNA: TGTGCCAGCAGCAATAGCGGCACAGATACGCAGTATTTT. This sequence encodes CASSNSGTDTQYF. The chain couples TRBV14 to TRBJ2-3; maybe TRBD2 (5 bases). Trimming pared 5 bases from V and 1 base from J, leaving 7 bases between. Looked up from germline, CDR1 is SGHDN and CDR2 is FVKESK. The CDR3 runs to 13 residues.

The V and J genes are TRBV18 and TRBJ1-2; 7 nucleotides align to TRBD1. The CDR3 has 15 residues. After removal of 1 base from V and 4 bases from J, the junction contained 6 bases not matched to a gene. The V gene's germline CDR1 is KGHSH and CDR2 LQKENI. The CDR3 DNA sequence: TGTGCCAGCTCACCACAACCAGGGGGTGGCTATGGCTACACCTTC. This encodes CASSPQPGGGYGYTF.

V and J are TRBV6-5 and TRBJ2-7; tentatively, D is TRBD1 (5 bases). The CDR3 is made up of 14 amino acids. Trimming took off 9 bases at V and 5 bases at J, with 20 bases between the two ends. Germline values: CDR1 MNHEY, CDR2 SVGAGI. The CDR3 sequence: CARTSKGVSHEQYV. The CDR3 DNA sequence: TGTGCCAGAACTTCGAAAGGGGTTTCCCACGAGCAGTACGTC.

CDR3 amino acids: CASSLGASGTDTQYF. The CDR3 region has the DNA TGTGCCAGCAGCTTAGGGGCTAGCGGCACAGATACGCAGTATTTT. This chain joins TRBV7-2 and TRBJ2-3; TRBD2 might be the D (6 bases). Germline V CDR1 and CDR2: SGHTA, FQGNSA. Trimming pared 1 base from V and 1 base from J, leaving 9 bases between. The CDR3 has 15 residues.

The gene calls are TRBV7-9 and TRBJ1-1, with D unclear. In germline, CDR1 is SEHNR, CDR2 FQNEAQ (reference sequence). V was pared by 3 bases and J by 1 base, with 3 bases between. The CDR3 extends over 12 amino acids. CDR3 sequence (DNA): TGTGCCAGCAGCTTCGGGAACACTGAAGCTTTCTTT. This translates into CASSFGNTEAFF.

The genes are TRBV6-2 or TRBV6-3 and TRBJ2-7, with TRBD1 matching over 7 bases. Germline V gene sequence: CDR1 MNHEY, CDR2 SVGEGT. V gave up 2 bases and J gave up 4 bases; unmatched junction bases: 2. The CDR3 spans 13 residues. As DNA, the CDR3 is TGTGCCAGCAGTTACGGGACAGTGTACGAGCAGTACGTC. Protein sequence: CASSYGTVYEQYV.

This clone has a single count. The chain uses TRBV4-2 and TRBJ1-1; D uncertain. Trimming cost V 1 base and J 0 bases, with 6 bases left between them. Germline V gene sequence: CDR1 LGHNA, CDR2 YNFKEQ. This CDR3 spans 14 amino acids. CDR3 sequence reads: CASSQADLNTEAFF. CDR3 coding DNA: TGTGCCAGCAGCCAAGCAGATCTGAACACTGAAGCTTTCTTT.

This chain connects TRBV28 to TRBJ2-2; TRBD1 matches 9 bases. CDR1 is MDHEN, CDR2 SYDVKM, per germline. This CDR3 comprises 17 residues. V shed 5 bases and J 4 bases; nucleotides not matched to a gene: 11. The CDR3 region has the DNA TGTGCCAGCAGTAGCGTGGGACAGGGTTTTCTCACCGGGGAGCTGTTTTTT. Protein sequence: CASSSVGQGFLTGELFF.

V is TRBV7-3 and J is TRBJ1-2; 11 positions match TRBD1. Trimming took 5 bases from V and 8 from J; bases not matched to a gene: 7. The CDR3 consists of 14 residues. Germline loops: CDR1 SGHTA, CDR2 FQGTGA. The DNA for the CDR3 is TGTGCCAGCAGCACCTCCGGGACAGGGGGAGGCTACACCTTC. Translating gives CASSTSGTGGGYTF.

The chain employs TRBV2 and TRBJ2-1, with TRBD2 identical over 15 bases. Germline assignment: CDR1 SNHLY and CDR2 FYNNEI. V shed 3 bases, J shed 3 bases, and the junction held 18 bases outside the gene matches. This CDR3 comprises 22 residues. As DNA, the CDR3 is TGTGCCAGCAGTGATGCAGGGGACGATAGGACTAGCGGGGGGGTGGACTACAATGAGCAGTTCTTC. It encodes CASSDAGDDRTSGGVDYNEQFF.

This chain connects TRBV29-1 to TRBJ2-2; 12 nucleotides align to TRBD2. CDR1 is SQVTM and CDR2 is ANQGSEA in the germline V gene. Unmatched junction bases numbered 8, after V lost 6 bases and J lost 6 bases. This CDR3 comprises 15 residues. CDR3 region: CSVLRLAGDPGELFF. CDR3 nucleotide sequence: TGCAGCGTCTTACGACTAGCGGGAGATCCCGGGGAGCTGTTTTTT.

This chain uses TRBV10-1 with TRBJ2-1, with 9 bases lining up with TRBD2. This CDR3 comprises 19 residues. Trimming cost V 2 bases and J 0 bases; bases outside gene matches: 11. From germline, CDR1 is WNHNN and CDR2 SYGVQD (reference sequence). The CDR3, as DNA: TGCGCCAGCAGTGAGGGGACGAGCGGGGGGCGCGGCTCCTACAATGAGCAGTTCTTC. Translation gives CASSEGTSGGRGSYNEQFF.

This chain uses TRBV4-1 with TRBJ2-3; possibly TRBD2 for D (6 bases). Trimming took 7 bases from V and 3 from J, leaving 14 bases between them. Germline V gives CDR1 MGHRA, CDR2 YSYEKL. This CDR3 spans 14 amino acids. The CDR3 protein is CASNPGGLTDTQYF. CDR3 bases: TGCGCCAGCAACCCAGGAGGACTAACAGATACGCAGTATTTT.

In its sample, this clone was seen a few times. This sequence joins TRBV24-1 and TRBJ2-1; D unclear. Germline CDR1 KGHDR, CDR2 SFDVKD. The CDR3 runs to 13 residues. V was pared by 5 bases and J by 9 bases, with 13 bases between. The CDR3 sequence is CATSGPVWGEQFF. In DNA form, the CDR3 reads TGTGCCACCAGTGGTCCCGTTTGGGGTGAGCAGTTCTTC.

The V gene is TRBV27, the J gene TRBJ1-1, with no clear D. This CDR3 region has 15 residues. Germline CDR1 MNHEY, CDR2 SMNVEV (reference sequence). The V end was cut by 3 bases, the J end by 0 bases, with 11 bases between. This chain's CDR3 is CASSFSYKMNTEAFF. Written as DNA, the CDR3 is TGTGCCAGCAGTTTTTCGTACAAAATGAACACTGAAGCTTTCTTT.

The CDR3 sequence: CASTPTSGGANEQFF. The CDR3 DNA reads as TGTGCCAGCACCCCAACTAGCGGGGGGGCCAATGAGCAGTTCTTC. The V gene is TRBV6-4, the J gene TRBJ2-1; 13 nucleotides line up with TRBD2. The trim removed 7 bases at V and 6 bases at J, leaving 6 bases unmatched. Germline-derived CDR1 and CDR2 are MRHNA and SNTAGT. The CDR3 sequence is 15 residues long.

V usage is TRBV7-9 and J usage is TRBJ2-2, with TRBD1 matching over 9 bases. V was pared by 6 bases and J by 4 bases, with 6 bases of the junction left unmatched. Germline V lookup: CDR1 SEHNR, CDR2 FQNEAQ (reference sequence). The CDR3 consists of 15 residues. For the CDR3, the DNA is TGTGCCAGCAGACTGGACAGGGGATCCACCGGGGAGCTGTTTTTT. This translates into CASRLDRGSTGELFF.

This sequence joins TRBV6-5 and TRBJ1-5; D is uncertain. The germline gives CDR1 MNHEY, CDR2 SVGAGI. The V end lost 0 bases, the J end lost 7 bases, and 7 bases lay between the germline ends. The CDR3 extends over 13 amino acids. For the CDR3, the DNA is TGTGCCAGCAGTTACTCTCCCGGGCAGCCCCAGCATTTT. It specifies CASSYSPGQPQHF.

This rearrangement joins TRBV29-1 to TRBJ1-2; unclear D gene. The CDR3 runs 14 residues. Germline V gene lookup returns CDR1 SQVTM and CDR2 ANQGSEA. V was clipped by 2 bases and J by 7 bases, with 17 bases between them. CDR3 in DNA: TGCAGCGTTGAACCGACCCCTCTACTCCCTGGCTACACCTTC. Translating it yields CSVEPTPLLPGYTF.

CDR3 DNA sequence: TGTGCCAGCAGCAACCAGGGGGCGGACAATCAGCCCCAGCATTTT. It translates to CASSNQGADNQPQHF. The J gene is TRBJ1-5, the V gene TRBV25-1; 8 bases line up with TRBD1. Germline values: CDR1 MGHDK, CDR2 SYGVNS. V trimming: 6 bases; J trimming: 3 bases; junction bases outside the gene matches: 7. The CDR3 covers 15 residues.

This clone was observed once. The chain couples TRBV2 to TRBJ1-3, with unresolved D. This CDR3 comprises 12 residues. The V end was cut by 1 base, the J end by 9 bases, with 7 bases between. Germline CDR1 and CDR2: SNHLY and FYNNEI. The CDR3 loop is CASSEVGGTIYF. CDR3 bases: TGTGCCAGCAGTGAAGTTGGTGGCACCATATATTTT. Variable domain in full (rest from reference TRBV2 and TRBJ1-3): EPEVTQTPSHQVTQMGQEVILRCVPISNHLYFYWYRQILGQKVEFLVSFYNNEISEKSEIFDDQFSVERPDGSNFTLKIRSTKLEDSAMYFCASSEVGGTIYFGEGSWLTVV.